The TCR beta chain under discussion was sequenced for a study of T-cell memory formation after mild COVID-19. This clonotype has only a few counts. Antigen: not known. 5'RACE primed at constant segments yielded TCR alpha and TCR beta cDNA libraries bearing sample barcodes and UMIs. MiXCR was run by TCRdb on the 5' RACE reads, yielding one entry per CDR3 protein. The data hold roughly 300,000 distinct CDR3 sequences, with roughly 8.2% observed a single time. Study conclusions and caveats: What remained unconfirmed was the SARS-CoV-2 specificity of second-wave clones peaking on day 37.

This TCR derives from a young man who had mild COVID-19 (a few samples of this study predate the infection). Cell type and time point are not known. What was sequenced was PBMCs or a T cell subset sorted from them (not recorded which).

CDR3 bases: TGTGCCAGCAGCAAGTACGGCGGGGAGCTGTTTTTT. As protein: CASSKYGGELFF. The chain carries TRBV11-3 and TRBJ2-2, with D unresolved. CDR1 and CDR2 from the germline V gene are SGHNT and YENEEA. The CDR3 extends over 12 amino acids. V was cut by 5 bases and J by 7 bases, with 8 bases left in between.